This T cell receptor beta chain was captured in a study of post-analysis software for immune sequencing data. Study-level information: Courses of disease covered relapsing-remitting, secondary progressive and progressive-relapsing multiple sclerosis.

Concerning this clonotype: Its antigen is currently unknown.

From germline, CDR1 is PRHDT and CDR2 FYEKMQ (reference sequence). This CDR3 has 15 amino acids. Trimming pared 5 bases from V and 0 bases from J, leaving 14 bases between. Whole-study findings and limits: Controls had significantly higher normalized Chao1 diversity than multiple sclerosis patients. Comparison of patients with controls showed a handful of TRBV segments more frequent in patients, TRBV5-6, TRBV5-1 and TRBV20-1 among them.

The TCR beta cDNA libraries carried unique molecular identifiers. The source material, about 0.95 to 10 million T cells, gave rise to roughly 500,000 cDNA molecules. One entry per CDR3 protein results from TCRdb running MiXCR on the PCR reads. The sample records roughly 400,000 distinct CDR3 sequences, less than 40% being singletons. The J gene is TRBJ2-7, the V gene TRBV13; weak D call: TRBD2 (5 bases). The sample consisted of blood. This clonotype originated in a girl aged 2 to 10 with multiple sclerosis. Written as DNA, the CDR3 is TGTGCCAGCAGCCTTTATAGCGCAAACTCCTACGAGCAGTACTTC. Amino acid sequence: CASSLYSANSYEQYF.